The 9 T cell receptor beta chains below were found in one sample sequenced in a study of T cells in Graves' hyperthyroidism and ophthalmopathy. Amplification targeted TCR beta CDR3 regions from RNA transcripts. The HTBI primer set was used in a first-round RT-PCR of the TCR CDR3. TCRdb called the multiplex PCR reads again in MiXCR, with one record for every CDR3 protein. The sample holds 80,000 to 100,000 distinct CDR3 sequences, approximately 42% seen once. The sample taken for sequencing was peripheral blood or thyroid tissue (not recorded which). The receptors were gathered from a woman younger than 45 with Graves' hyperthyroidism.

As DNA, the CDR3 is TGTGCCACCAGTGATTTTGGCAGGGGCTATGGCTACACCTTC. Its translation is CATSDFGRGYGYTF. This chain joins TRBV24-1 and TRBJ1-2; a weak D match, TRBD1 (6 bases). Germline values: CDR1 KGHDR, CDR2 SFDVKD. V lost 1 base, J lost 4 bases, and 9 bases lay in between. The CDR3 runs 14 residues.

A remark on this clonotype: The conserved phenylalanine or tryptophan is not found at the CDR3 terminus, so this likely reflects a read error. No DNA is shown, since the ends of the CDR3 on it are uncertain; the CDR3 is the one TCRdb lists. The chain recombines TRBV7-2 with TRBJ2-7; TRBD2 reflects the table's D call only, with no check against the DNA. The CDR3 adds up to 16 amino acids, both ends counted. Per the germline V gene, CDR1 is SGHTA and CDR2 is FQGNSA. CDR3: CASSQEPSGSSYEQTP.

Points on this clonotype: A junction boundary mismatches the germline segment, possibly from a read error. The gene calls are TRBV10-3 and TRBJ2-3, with TRBD2 matching 15 bases. CDR1 is ENHRY and CDR2 is SYGVKD in the germline V gene. CDR3 length equals 17 residues. CDR3 bases: TGTGCCAGCAGTTCTGGACTAGCGGGAGGGATCCCAGATACGCAGTATTTT. Protein product: CASSSGLAGGIPDTQYF.

Many counts were recorded for this clonotype. The DNA for the CDR3 is TGTGCCACCAGTGATTTATTGGACGGCGGGGCTAGCGGGAAGATCACCTACGAGCAGTACTTC. Protein product: CATSDLLDGGASGKITYEQYF. V is TRBV24-1 and J is TRBJ2-7; 9 positions match TRBD2. The germline gives CDR1 KGHDR, CDR2 SFDVKD. This CDR3 has 21 residues. The trim removed 1 base at V and 2 bases at J, leaving 20 bases unmatched.

This clonotype was recorded at least ten times. The chain recombines TRBV7-9 with TRBJ1-2; D call uncertain. V shed 11 bases and J shed 6 bases, with 16 bases lying between them. Germline assignment: CDR1 SEHNR and CDR2 FQNEAQ (reference sequence). The CDR3 contains 12 residues. The CDR3 protein is CAGVNETNGYTF. The CDR3 nucleotides read TGTGCCGGGGTAAATGAGACAAATGGCTACACCTTC. Looking up the rest from reference TRBV7-9 and TRBJ1-2 gives the full variable domain: DTGVSQNPRHKITKRGQNVTFRCDPISEHNRLYWYRQTLGQGPEFLTYFQNEAQLEKSRLLSDRFSAERPKGSFSTLEIQRTEQGDSAMYLCAGVNETNGYTFGSGTRLTVV.

Comment on this clonotype: This may stem from a read error, because a much larger clone lies one nucleotide away. The V and J genes are TRBV27 and TRBJ1-2, with 7 bases matching TRBD1. The CDR3 totals 17 residues. Germline CDR1 reads MNHEY; CDR2 reads SMNVEV (reference sequence). CDR3 DNA sequence: TGTGCCAGCAGTATGACAGGGTTCCCTCAAGCATCCTATGACTACACCTTC. Translated: CASSMTGFPQASYDYTF.

This clonotype was seen ten or more times. This chain uses TRBV5-1 with TRBJ2-3, with D hard to call. Trimming took off 4 bases at V and 0 bases at J, with 9 bases between the two ends. The CDR3 sequence is 14 residues long. Germline V gene sequence: CDR1 SGHRS, CDR2 YFSETQ. CDR3: CASSDQTSTDTQYF. CDR3 coding DNA: TGCGCCAGCAGCGATCAAACAAGCACAGATACGCAGTATTTT.

This clonotype appeared many times. The rearrangement joins TRBV14 to TRBJ1-2, with D perhaps matching TRBD1 (5 bases). The CDR3 length is 14 residues. V lost 2 bases to trimming and J lost 4 bases, with 11 bases between them. Germline V gives CDR1 SGHDN, CDR2 FVKESK. The CDR3 DNA follows: TGTGCCAGCAGCCAAAGAGGGGCCCGCTATGGCTACACCTTC. Translating it yields CASSQRGARYGYTF.

This chain uses TRBV7-6 with TRBJ2-2; 8 bases match TRBD2. The length of the CDR3 is 14 residues. Losses at the gene ends were 3 bases for V and 5 bases for J; bases not matched to a gene: 2. Germline lookup yields CDR1 SGHVS and CDR2 FNYEAQ. The CDR3 loop is CASSFAGGTGELFF. The CDR3 bases are TGTGCCAGCAGCTTTGCGGGAGGTACCGGGGAGCTGTTTTTT.